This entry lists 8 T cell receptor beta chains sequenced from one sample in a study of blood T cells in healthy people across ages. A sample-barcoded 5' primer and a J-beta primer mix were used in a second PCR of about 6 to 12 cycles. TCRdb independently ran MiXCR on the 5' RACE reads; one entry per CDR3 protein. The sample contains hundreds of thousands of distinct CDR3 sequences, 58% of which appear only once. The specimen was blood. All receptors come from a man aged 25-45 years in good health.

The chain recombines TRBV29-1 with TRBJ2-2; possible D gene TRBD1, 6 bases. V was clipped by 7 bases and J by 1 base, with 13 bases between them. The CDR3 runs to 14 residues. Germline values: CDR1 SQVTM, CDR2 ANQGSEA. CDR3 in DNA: TGCAGCGCCCGCAGGGGTCAGAACACCGGGGAGCTGTTTTTT. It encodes CSARRGQNTGELFF.

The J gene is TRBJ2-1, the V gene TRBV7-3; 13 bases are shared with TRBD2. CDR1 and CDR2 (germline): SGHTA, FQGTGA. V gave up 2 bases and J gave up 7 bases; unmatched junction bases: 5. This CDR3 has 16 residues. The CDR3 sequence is CASSLGTSGIVNEQFF. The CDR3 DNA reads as TGTGCCAGCAGCTTAGGGACTAGCGGGATCGTGAATGAGCAGTTCTTC.

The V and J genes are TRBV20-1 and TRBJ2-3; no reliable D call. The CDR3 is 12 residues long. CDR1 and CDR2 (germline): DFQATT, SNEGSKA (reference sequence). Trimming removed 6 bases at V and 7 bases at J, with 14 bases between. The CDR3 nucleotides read TGCAGTGCGCTCCTAACCCCTTATACGCAGTATTTT. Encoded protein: CSALLTPYTQYF.

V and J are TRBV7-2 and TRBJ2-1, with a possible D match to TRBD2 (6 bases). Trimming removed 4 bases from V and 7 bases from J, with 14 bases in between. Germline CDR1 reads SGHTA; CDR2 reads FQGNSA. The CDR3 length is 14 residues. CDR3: CASSWGERENEQFF. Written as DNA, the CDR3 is TGTGCCAGCAGCTGGGGGGAGCGAGAGAATGAGCAGTTCTTC. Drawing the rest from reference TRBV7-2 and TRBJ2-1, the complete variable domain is GAGVSQSPSNKVTEKGKDVELRCDPISGHTALYWYRQSLGQGLEFLIYFQGNSAPDKSGLPSDRFSAERTGGSVSTLTIQRTQQEDSAVYLCASSWGERENEQFFGPGTRLTVL.

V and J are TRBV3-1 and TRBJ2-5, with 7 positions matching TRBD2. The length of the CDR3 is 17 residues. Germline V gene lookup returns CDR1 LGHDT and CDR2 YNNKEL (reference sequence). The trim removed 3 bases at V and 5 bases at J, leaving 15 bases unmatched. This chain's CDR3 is CASSHRFVGGSGETQYF. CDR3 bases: TGTGCCAGCAGCCATCGGTTCGTTGGCGGGAGTGGGGAGACCCAGTACTTC.

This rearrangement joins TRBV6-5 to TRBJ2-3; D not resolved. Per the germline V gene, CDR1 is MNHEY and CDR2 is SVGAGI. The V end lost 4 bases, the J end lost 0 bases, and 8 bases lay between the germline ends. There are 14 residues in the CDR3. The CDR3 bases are TGTGCCAGCAGTTTCTCACACAGCACAGATACGCAGTATTTT. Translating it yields CASSFSHSTDTQYF.

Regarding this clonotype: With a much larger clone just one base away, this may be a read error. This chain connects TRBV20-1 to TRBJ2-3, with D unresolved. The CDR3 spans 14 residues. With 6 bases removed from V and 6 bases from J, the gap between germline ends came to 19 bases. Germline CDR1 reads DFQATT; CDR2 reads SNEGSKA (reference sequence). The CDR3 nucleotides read TGCAGTGCCCTGGACCTCGGGTGGTCGGATACGCAGTATTTT. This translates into CSALDLGWSDTQYF.

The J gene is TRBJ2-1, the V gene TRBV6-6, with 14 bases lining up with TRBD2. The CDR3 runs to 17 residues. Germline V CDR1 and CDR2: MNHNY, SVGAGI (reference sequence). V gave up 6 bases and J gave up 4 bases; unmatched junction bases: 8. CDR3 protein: CASRPRLAGGIYNEQFF. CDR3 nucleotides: TGTGCCAGCAGACCTCGACTAGCGGGAGGGATTTACAATGAGCAGTTCTTC.